This T cell receptor beta chain emerged from a study of shared clonotypes between healthy human individuals. Sequencing used immunoSEQ multiplex PCR; TCRdb keeps in-frame clones, though not all of them. The sample lists 2 million to 2.5 million clones, under 97% occurring once. Partitioning of CD4+ cells yielded a CD45RA+ naive subset and a CD45RA-negative memory subset. Germline V CDR1 and CDR2: SGHTA, FQGNSA. Trimming stripped 1 base from V and 8 bases from J, with 8 bases between. The CDR3 has 13 amino acids. Note on this clone: The same CDR3 is also encoded by other DNA sequences in this sample.

The rearrangement links TRBV7-2 to TRBJ1-4; D uncertain. The sequence was collected from a man younger than 30 in good health. Input material: naive CD4+ T cells sorted from blood. Subset in this sample: CD45RA+ positively selected. The CDR3 loop reads CASSLGRREKLFF. The CDR3 nucleotides are TGTGCCAGCAGCTTAGGGCGCCGGGAAAAACTGTTTTTT.